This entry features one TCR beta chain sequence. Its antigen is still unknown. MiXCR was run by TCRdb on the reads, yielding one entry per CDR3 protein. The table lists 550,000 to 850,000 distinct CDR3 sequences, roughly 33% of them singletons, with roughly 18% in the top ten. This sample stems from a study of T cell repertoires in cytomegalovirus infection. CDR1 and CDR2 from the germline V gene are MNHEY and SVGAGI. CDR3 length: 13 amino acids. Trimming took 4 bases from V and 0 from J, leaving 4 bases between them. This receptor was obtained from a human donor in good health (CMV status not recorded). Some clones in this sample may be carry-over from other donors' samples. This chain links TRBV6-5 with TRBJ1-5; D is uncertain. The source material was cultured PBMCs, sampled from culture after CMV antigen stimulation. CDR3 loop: CASSWSSNQPQHF. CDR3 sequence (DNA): TGTGCCAGCAGTTGGTCTAGCAATCAGCCCCAGCATTTT.